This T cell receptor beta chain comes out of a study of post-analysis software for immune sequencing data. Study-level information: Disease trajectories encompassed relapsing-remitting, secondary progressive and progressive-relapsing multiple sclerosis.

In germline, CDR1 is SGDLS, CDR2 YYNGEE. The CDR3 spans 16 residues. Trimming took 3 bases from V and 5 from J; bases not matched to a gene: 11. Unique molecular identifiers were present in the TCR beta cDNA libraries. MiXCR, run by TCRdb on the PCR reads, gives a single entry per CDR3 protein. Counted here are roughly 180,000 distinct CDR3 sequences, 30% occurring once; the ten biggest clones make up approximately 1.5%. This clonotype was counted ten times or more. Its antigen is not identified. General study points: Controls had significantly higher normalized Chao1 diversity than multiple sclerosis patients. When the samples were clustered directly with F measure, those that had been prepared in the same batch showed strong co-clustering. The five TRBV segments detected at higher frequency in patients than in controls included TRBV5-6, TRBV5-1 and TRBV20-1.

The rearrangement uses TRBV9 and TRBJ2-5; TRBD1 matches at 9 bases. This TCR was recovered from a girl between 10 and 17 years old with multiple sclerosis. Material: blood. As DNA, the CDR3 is TGTGCCAGCAGCGCAGTTTTGGGACAGGGTGGCGAGACCCAGTACTTC. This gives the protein CASSAVLGQGGETQYF.